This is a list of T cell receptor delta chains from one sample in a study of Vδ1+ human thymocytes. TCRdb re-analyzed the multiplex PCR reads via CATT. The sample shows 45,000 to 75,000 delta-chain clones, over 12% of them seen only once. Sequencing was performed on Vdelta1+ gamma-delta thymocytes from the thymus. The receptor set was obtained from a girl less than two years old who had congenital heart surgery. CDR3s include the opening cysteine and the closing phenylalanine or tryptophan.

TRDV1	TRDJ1	CALGETVEWRTGGYGPDKLIF
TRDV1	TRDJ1	CALGSTTRHTGGYIKLIF
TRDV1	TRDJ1	CALGELVSGGQCTDKLIF
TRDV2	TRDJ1	CACDTEVLGDTDKLIF
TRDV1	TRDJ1	CALGELLPSKPYTDKLIF
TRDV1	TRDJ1	CALGEYPSRTYTDKLIF
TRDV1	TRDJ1	CALGEPFLRGIYTDKLIF
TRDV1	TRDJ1	CALGDSYVLGDKLIF
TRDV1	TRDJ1	CALGEPVLGDTTDKLIF
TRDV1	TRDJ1	CALGEGWGTNCGYRTDKLIF
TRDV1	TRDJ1	CALGISYDCWCDKLIF
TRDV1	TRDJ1	CALGGSFLPILGDKRTDKLIF
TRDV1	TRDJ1	CALGDSSHWGIADKLIF
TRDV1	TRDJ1	CALGIIRPGDIVTDKLIF
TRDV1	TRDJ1	CALGGSSYLERGGTDKLIF
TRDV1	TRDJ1	CALGDPSWGPRYADKLIF
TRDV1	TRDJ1	CALGEGGINRSGDKLIF
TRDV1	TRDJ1	CALGGILPRNAGGDKLIF
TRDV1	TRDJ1	CALSPSFFVHTDKLIF
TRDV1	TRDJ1	CALVGTGRAFLDGGIYTDKLIF
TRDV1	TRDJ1	CALGELAGGWGECDKLIF
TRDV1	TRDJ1	CALGELRSPLGIRGTDKLIF
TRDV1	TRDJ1	CALGEPFPGDTIADKLIF
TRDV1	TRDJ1	CALGEPINWVLSTDKLIF
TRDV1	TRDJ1	CALGELYGDYKLIF
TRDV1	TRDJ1	CALGGRPSYDLGGPYTDKLIF
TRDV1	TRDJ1	CALGEPSRTSYDLGSTDKLIF
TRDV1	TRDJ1	CALGERLPESPKARNLLLKKGLIF
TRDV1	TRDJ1	CALGERVWGIRERDKLIF
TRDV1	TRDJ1	CALGECPFLGAKYADKLIF
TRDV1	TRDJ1	CALGELTLQSDKLIF
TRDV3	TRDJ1	CAPTNNRRPTADKLIF
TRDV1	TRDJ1	CALGERGTGGRLKLIF
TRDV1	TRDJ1	CALDTSYDLWGFTGKLIF
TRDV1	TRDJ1	CALGEGPSCVKLGDPIYTDKLIF
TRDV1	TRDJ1	CALGVAAGRRWRDRGDKLIF
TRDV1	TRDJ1	CALGRDSIPTSGDMPPYTDKLIF
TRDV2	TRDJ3	CACSRLATHSWDTRQMFF
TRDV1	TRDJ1	CALGAGRLENLRTGGHDKLIF
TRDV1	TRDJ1	CALGVSYSGKAVLGDTLRDKLIF
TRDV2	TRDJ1	CACDTDWGRYTDKLIF
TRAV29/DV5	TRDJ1	CAASSGLPSTCRWGIPLVCTDKLIF
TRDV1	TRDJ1	CALGEPIQFPTPGGLRPTDKLIF
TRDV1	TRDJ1	CALGEPLWGIRGADKLIF
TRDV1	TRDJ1	CALGELVLRPYWGPTRVAYTDKLIF
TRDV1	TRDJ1	CALGACSLLGDTTNTDKLIF
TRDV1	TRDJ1	CALGDVTPGELIF
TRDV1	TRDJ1	CALGEGKHLLETIYDKLIF
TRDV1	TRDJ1	CALGEVVNWGIPPSYTDKLIF
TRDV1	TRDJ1	CALGELVVSFDWGPSGTDKLIF
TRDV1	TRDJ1	CALGELIMGLGFNTDKLIF
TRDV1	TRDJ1	CALGEWGDLRTGGAPYTDKLIF
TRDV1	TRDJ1	CALGEVYLPSYLRGIQYTDKLIF